This TCR beta chain is from a study of T cell repertoires in cytomegalovirus infection. In the study overall: From public TCR beta signatures came an indication of both CMV infection and matching HLA type.

CDR3 length equals 14 residues. The V gene lost 4 bases and the J gene lost 1 base, with 7 bases spanning the gap. Germline V gene lookup returns CDR1 MGHRA and CDR2 YSYEKL. Regarding the study as a whole: HLA-C-restricted CMV-specific TCR beta clonotypes were dominant in the ex vivo response.

A note on this clonotype: Its target is unknown.

TCRdb re-derived calls from the reads in MiXCR, one entry per CDR3 protein. The sample lists a few hundred thousand distinct CDR3 sequences; over 15% were seen once. Sequences were obtained from CD8+ T cells from PBMCs. This chain connects TRBV4-1 to TRBJ2-2; no clear D. This receptor was identified in a human donor in good health (CMV status not recorded). Some clones in this sample may be carry-over from other donors' samples. Written as DNA, the CDR3 is TGCGCCAGCAGCCCCACTCGGAACACCGGGGAGCTGTTTTTT. Protein product: CASSPTRNTGELFF.